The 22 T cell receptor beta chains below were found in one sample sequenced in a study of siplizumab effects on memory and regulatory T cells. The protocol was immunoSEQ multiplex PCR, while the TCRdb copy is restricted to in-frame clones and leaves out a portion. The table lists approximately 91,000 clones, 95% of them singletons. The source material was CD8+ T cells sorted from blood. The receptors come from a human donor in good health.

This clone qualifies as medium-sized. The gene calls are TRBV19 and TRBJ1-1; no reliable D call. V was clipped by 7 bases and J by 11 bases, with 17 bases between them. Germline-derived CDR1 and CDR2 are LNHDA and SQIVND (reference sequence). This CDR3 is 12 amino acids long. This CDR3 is CASMEGQAGAFF. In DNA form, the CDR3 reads TGTGCCAGTATGGAGGGCCAGGCGGGTGCTTTCTTT.

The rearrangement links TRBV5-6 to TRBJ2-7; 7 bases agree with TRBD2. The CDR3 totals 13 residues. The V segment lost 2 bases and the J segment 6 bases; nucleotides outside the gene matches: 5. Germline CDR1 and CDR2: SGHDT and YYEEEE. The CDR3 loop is CASSFDGGVEQYF. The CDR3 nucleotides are TGTGCCAGCAGCTTCGATGGGGGGGTCGAGCAGTACTTC.

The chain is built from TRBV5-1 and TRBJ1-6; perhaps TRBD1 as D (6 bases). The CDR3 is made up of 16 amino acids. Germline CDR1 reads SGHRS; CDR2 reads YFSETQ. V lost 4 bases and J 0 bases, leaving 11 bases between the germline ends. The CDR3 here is CASSATDSSYNSPLHF. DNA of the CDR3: TGCGCCAGCAGCGCCACGGACAGCTCCTATAATTCACCCCTCCACTTT.

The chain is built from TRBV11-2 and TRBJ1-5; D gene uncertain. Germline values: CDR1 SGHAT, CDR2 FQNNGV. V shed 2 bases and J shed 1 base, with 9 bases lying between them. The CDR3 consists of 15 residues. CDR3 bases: TGTGCCAGCAGCTTACGGGGAGGCAGCAATCAGCCCCAGCATTTT. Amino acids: CASSLRGGSNQPQHF.

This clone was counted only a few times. Here the CDR3 DNA reads TGCGCCAGCAGTCTGACCGGAGGGGGGGAGACCCAGTACTTC. Its protein is CASSLTGGGETQYF. The chain carries TRBV5-1 and TRBJ2-5; D might be TRBD1 or TRBD2, each matching 6 bases. The ends were cut back, 5 bases at V and 5 bases at J, with 16 bases in the middle. The germline CDR1 and CDR2 sequences are SGHRS and YFSETQ. This CDR3 region has 14 residues.

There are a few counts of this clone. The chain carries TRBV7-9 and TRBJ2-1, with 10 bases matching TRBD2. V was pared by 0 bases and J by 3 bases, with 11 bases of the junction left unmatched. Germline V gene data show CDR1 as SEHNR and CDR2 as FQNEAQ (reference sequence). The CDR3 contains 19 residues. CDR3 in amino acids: CASSLAILAGEGYYNEQFF. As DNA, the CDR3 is TGTGCCAGCAGCTTAGCTATCCTAGCGGGAGAGGGGTACTACAATGAGCAGTTCTTC.

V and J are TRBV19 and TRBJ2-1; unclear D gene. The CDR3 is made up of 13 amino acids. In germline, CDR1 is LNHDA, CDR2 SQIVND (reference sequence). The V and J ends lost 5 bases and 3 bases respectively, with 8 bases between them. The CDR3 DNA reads TGTGCCAGTAGTCCCTTTGTCTACAATGAGCAGTTCTTC. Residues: CASSPFVYNEQFF.

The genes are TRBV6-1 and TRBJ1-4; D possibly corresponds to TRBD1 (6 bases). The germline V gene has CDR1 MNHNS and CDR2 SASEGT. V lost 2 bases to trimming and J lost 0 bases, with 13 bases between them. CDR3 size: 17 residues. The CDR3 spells CASSERTRQATNEKLFF. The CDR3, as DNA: TGTGCCAGCAGTGAAAGAACACGACAGGCAACTAATGAAAAACTGTTTTTT.

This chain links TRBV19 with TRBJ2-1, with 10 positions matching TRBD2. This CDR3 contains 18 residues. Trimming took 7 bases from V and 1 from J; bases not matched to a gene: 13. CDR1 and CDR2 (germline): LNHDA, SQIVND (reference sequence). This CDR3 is CASTPTSGLALSYNEQFF. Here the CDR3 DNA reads TGTGCCAGTACTCCGACTAGCGGGTTAGCCCTGTCCTACAATGAGCAGTTCTTC. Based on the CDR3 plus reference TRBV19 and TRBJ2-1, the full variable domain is DGGITQSPKYLFRKEGQNVTLSCEQNLNHDAMYWYRQDPGQGLRLIYYSQIVNDFQKGDIAEGYSVSREKKESFPLTVTSAQKNPTAFYLCASTPTSGLALSYNEQFFGPGTRLTVL.

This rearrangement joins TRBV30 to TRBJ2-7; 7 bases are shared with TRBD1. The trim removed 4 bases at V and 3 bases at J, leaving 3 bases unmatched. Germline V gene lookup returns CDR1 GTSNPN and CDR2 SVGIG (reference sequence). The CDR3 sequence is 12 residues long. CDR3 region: CAWKGDSYEQYF. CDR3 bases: TGTGCCTGGAAGGGGGACAGCTACGAGCAGTACTTC. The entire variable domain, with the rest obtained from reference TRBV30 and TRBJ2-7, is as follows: SQTIHQWPATLVQPVGSPLSLECTVEGTSNPNLYWYRQAAGRGLQLLFYSVGIGQISSEVPQNLSASRPQDRQFILSSKKLLLSDSGFYLCAWKGDSYEQYFGPGTRLTVT.

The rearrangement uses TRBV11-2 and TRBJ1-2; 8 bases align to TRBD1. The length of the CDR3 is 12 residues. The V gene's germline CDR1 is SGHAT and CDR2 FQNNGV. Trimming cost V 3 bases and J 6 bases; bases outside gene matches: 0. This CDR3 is CASSLGQDGYTF. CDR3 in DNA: TGTGCCAGCAGCTTGGGACAGGATGGCTACACCTTC. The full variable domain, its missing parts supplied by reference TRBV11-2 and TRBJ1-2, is EAGVAQSPRYKIIEKRQSVAFWCNPISGHATLYWYQQILGQGPKLLIQFQNNGVVDDSQLPKDRFSAERLKGVDSTLKIQPAKLEDSAVYLCASSLGQDGYTFGSGTRLTVV.

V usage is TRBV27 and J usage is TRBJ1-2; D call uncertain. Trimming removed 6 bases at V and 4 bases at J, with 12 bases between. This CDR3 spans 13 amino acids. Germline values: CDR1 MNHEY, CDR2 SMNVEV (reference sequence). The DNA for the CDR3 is TGTGCCAGCAGCGAAACTAGGAGCTATGGCTACACCTTC. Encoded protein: CASSETRSYGYTF.

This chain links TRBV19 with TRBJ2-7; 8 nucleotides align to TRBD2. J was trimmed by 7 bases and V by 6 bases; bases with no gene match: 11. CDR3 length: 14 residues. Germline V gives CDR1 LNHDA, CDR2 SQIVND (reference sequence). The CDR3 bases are TGTGCCAGTAGCTCGGGGGGGCCCGTATCAGAGCAGTACTTC. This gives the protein CASSSGGPVSEQYF.

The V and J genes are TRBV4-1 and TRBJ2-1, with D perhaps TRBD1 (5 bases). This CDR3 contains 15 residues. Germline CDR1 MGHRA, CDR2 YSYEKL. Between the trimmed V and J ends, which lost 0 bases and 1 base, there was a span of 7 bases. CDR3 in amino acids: CASSQDQGSYNEQFF. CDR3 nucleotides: TGCGCCAGCAGCCAAGACCAGGGTTCCTACAATGAGCAGTTCTTC.

This chain's CDR3 is CASSPWTGTAYEQYF. The CDR3 region has the DNA TGTGCCAGTAGTCCCTGGACAGGGACAGCCTACGAGCAGTACTTC. J is TRBJ2-7 and V is TRBV19, with TRBD1 identical over 8 bases. The CDR3 has 15 amino acids. Germline V gene data show CDR1 as LNHDA and CDR2 as SQIVND (reference sequence). The V segment lost 5 bases and the J segment 2 bases; nucleotides outside the gene matches: 8.

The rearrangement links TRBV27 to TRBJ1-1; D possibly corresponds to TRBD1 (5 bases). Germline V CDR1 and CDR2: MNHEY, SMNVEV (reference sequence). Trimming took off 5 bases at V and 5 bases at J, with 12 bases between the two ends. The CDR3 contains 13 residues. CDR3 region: CASSEIGGTEAFF. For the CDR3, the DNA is TGTGCCAGCAGTGAAATCGGGGGAACTGAAGCTTTCTTT.

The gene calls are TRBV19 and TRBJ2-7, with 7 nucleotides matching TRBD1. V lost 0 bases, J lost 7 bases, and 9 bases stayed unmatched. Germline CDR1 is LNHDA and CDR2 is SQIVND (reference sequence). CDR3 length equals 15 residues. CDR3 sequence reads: CASSIERGPQGEQYF. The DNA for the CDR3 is TGTGCCAGTAGTATAGAGAGGGGGCCACAGGGTGAGCAGTACTTC.

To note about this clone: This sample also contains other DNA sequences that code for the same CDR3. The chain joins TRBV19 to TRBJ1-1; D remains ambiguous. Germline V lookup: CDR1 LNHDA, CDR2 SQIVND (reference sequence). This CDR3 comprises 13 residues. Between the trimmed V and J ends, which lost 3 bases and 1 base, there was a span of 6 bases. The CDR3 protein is CASSITGNTEAFF. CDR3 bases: TGTGCCAGTAGTATCACGGGGAACACTGAAGCTTTCTTT. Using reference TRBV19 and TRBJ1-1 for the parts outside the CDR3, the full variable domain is DGGITQSPKYLFRKEGQNVTLSCEQNLNHDAMYWYRQDPGQGLRLIYYSQIVNDFQKGDIAEGYSVSREKKESFPLTVTSAQKNPTAFYLCASSITGNTEAFFGQGTRLTVV.

CDR3: CASEASGYYNEQFF. The DNA for the CDR3 is TGTGCCAGTGAAGCTAGCGGATACTACAATGAGCAGTTCTTC. V usage is TRBV19 and J usage is TRBJ2-1, with TRBD2 identical over 7 bases. V lost 8 bases and J lost 3; bases outside the gene matches: 7. CDR1 and CDR2 from the germline V gene are LNHDA and SQIVND (reference sequence). This CDR3 region has 14 residues.

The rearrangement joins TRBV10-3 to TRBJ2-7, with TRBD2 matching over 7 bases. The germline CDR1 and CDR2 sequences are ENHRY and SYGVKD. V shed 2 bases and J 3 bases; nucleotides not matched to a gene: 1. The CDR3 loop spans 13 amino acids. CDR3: CAISEPSGYEQYF. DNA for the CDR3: TGTGCCATCAGTGAGCCTAGCGGCTACGAGCAGTACTTC.

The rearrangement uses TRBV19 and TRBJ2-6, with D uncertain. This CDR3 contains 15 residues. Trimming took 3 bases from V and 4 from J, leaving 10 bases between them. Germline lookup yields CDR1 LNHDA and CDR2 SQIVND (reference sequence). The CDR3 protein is CASSIGSAGANVLTF. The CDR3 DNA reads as TGTGCCAGTAGTATCGGGTCGGCAGGGGCCAACGTCCTGACTTTC.

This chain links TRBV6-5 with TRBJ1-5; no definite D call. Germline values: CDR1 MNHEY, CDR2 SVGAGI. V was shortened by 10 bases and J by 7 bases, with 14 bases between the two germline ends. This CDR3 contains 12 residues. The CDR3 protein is CATGTTGQPQHF. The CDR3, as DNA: TGTGCCACCGGAACGACTGGACAGCCCCAGCATTTT.